Sequencing of this TCR beta chain was carried out in a study of CD8 T cells in Susac syndrome. CD8+ and CD4+ T cells from blood underwent TCR beta sequencing, which was carried out in a high-throughput format. The multiple sclerosis control group consisted of treatment-naive patients whose relapsing-remitting disease, which was either stable or active, fulfilled revised McDonald criteria. Negative isolation yielded the CD8+ and CD4+ T cells, while FACS enriched the TEMRA cells. The CDR3 length is 15 residues. CDR1 PRHDT and CDR2 FYEKMQ come from the germline V gene (reference sequence). The V and J ends lost 4 bases and 3 bases, in that order; junction bases with no gene match: 3. cDNA came from about 0.5 to 1 ug RNA primed by random hexamers. The authors amplified TCR beta CDR3 across 54 Vbeta and 13 Jbeta using immunoSEQ multiplex PCR. Via MiXCR, TCRdb re-called the immunoSEQ multiplex PCR reads, giving one row per CDR3 protein. The table records fewer than 150,000 distinct CDR3 sequences, around 91% of them present only once.

The sequence was collected from a human donor with multiple sclerosis. Material for sequencing was CD8+ T cells from PBMCs. The J gene is TRBJ2-7, the V gene TRBV13; TRBD2 agrees at 13 bases. The CDR3 sequence is CASSSRTSGSYEQYF. In DNA form, the CDR3 reads TGTGCCAGCAGCTCCCGGACTAGCGGGAGCTACGAGCAGTACTTC.